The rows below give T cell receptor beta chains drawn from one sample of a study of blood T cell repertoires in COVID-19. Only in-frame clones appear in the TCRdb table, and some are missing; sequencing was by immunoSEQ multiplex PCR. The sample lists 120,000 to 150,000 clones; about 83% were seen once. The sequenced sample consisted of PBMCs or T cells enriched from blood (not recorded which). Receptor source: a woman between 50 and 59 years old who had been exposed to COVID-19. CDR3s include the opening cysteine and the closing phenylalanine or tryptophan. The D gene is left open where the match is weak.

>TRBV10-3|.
CAISESSADTQYF
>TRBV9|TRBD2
CASSVVGGDHYEQYF
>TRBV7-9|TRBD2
CASSFRRETGEQFF
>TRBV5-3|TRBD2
CARSRPGLAGSIPSYNEQFF
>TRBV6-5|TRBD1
CATHRGANYGYTF
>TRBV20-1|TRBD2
CSRLAGETQYF
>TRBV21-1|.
CASSKERVMDKRRVAGGWDTQYF
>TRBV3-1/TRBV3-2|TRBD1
CASSQDRGNQPQHF
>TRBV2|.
CASGGSGEGSDGYTF
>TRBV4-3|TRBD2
CASSSRGDEQFF
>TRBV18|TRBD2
CASSRGGNEQFF
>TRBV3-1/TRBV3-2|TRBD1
CASSPYNAGGTYEQYF
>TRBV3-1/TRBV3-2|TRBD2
CASSQLAGFTDTQYF
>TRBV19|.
CASSINGDMDEQYF
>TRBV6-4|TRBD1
CASRTGQESSYNSPLHF
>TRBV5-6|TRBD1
CASSLGRNRGLGGNTIYF
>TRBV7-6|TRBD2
CASSLVAGGYEQYF
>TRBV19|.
CASSPPQGSYGYTF
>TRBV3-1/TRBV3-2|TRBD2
CASSQAGLAGPFYNEQFF